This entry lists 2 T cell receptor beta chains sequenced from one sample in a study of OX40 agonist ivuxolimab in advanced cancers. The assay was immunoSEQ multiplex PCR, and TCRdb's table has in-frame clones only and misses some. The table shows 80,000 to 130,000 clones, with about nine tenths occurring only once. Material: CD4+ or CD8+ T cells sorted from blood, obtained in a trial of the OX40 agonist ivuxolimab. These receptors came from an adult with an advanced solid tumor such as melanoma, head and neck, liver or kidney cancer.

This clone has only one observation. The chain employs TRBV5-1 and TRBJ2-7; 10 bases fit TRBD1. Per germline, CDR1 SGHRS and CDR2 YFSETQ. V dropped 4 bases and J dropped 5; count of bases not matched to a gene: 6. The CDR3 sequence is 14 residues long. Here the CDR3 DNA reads TGCGCCAGCAGCGTAAGACAGGGGGCCAACGAGCAGTACTTC. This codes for CASSVRQGANEQYF.

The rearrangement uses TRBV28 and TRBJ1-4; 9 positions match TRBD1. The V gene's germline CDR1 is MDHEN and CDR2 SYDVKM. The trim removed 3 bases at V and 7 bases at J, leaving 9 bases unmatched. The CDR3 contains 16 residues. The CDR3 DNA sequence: TGTGCCAGCAGTTTTACAGGGGGCATCGCGGGTGAAAAACTGTTTTTT. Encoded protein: CASSFTGGIAGEKLFF.